One and the same sample provided the 23 T cell receptor beta chains below, sequenced in a study of PD-L1 blockade in urothelial cancer. The method was immunoSEQ multiplex PCR; TCRdb's version includes in-frame clones alone and lacks a portion of them. In the table there are fewer than 130,000 clones, 70% to 85% of which are singletons. The material was PBMCs, obtained around atezolizumab (anti-PD-L1) treatment. The receptors originated from a man aged 45-60 years with urothelial cancer.

This clone turned up a few times. V is TRBV28 and J is TRBJ1-1; D gene ambiguous. V shed 4 bases and J shed 1 base, with 7 bases lying between them. The CDR3 spans 13 residues. Germline lookup yields CDR1 MDHEN and CDR2 SYDVKM. CDR3 in amino acids: CASSSLRNTEAFF. In DNA form, the CDR3 reads TGTGCCAGCAGTTCTCTTAGGAACACTGAAGCTTTCTTT.

This clone turned up a few times. The chain joins TRBV2 to TRBJ1-2; the match to TRBD1 covers 9 bases. The junction had 9 bases not matched to a gene; V was cut back by 6 bases and J by 7 bases. From germline, CDR1 is SNHLY and CDR2 FYNNEI. This CDR3 is built from 14 residues. The CDR3: CASRESGTGFGYTF. DNA for the CDR3: TGTGCCAGCAGAGAATCCGGGACAGGGTTTGGCTACACCTTC.

This clone occurred a few times. The chain couples TRBV11-2 to TRBJ2-2, with D possibly matching TRBD1 (5 bases). V was shortened by 5 bases and J by 1 base, with 11 bases between the two germline ends. The CDR3 is 15 residues long. CDR1 is SGHAT, CDR2 FQNNGV, per germline. The CDR3 sequence: CASSLRQQNTGELFF. CDR3 DNA: TGTGCCAGCAGCCTCAGACAGCAGAACACCGGGGAGCTGTTTTTT.

The genes are TRBV5-1 and TRBJ2-6, with 7 bases matching TRBD1. Germline CDR1 and CDR2: SGHRS and YFSETQ. Trimming at V came to 4 bases and at J to 4 bases, leaving 5 bases not matched to a gene. This CDR3 comprises 15 residues. The CDR3 region has the DNA TGCGCCAGCAGCGTTACAGGGGCAGGGGCCAACGTCCTGACTTTC. Translated, it gives CASSVTGAGANVLTF.

In this sample, this clone turned up once. The chain recombines TRBV19 with TRBJ1-5; D is perhaps TRBD1 (5 bases). The CDR3 runs 15 residues. The germline V gene has CDR1 LNHDA and CDR2 SQIVND (reference sequence). V dropped 5 bases and J dropped 5 bases, with 16 bases sitting between them. The CDR3 spells CASSPGTGGYQPQHF. In nucleotides, the CDR3 is TGTGCCAGTAGTCCCGGGACGGGGGGATATCAGCCCCAGCATTTT.

The rearrangement uses TRBV2 and TRBJ2-7; 13 bases align to TRBD2. This CDR3 has 16 amino acids. Trimming took 4 bases from V and 4 from J; bases not matched to a gene: 7. The germline gives CDR1 SNHLY, CDR2 FYNNEI. Here the CDR3 reads CASSGGLAGSFYEQYF. CDR3 nucleotide sequence: TGTGCCAGCAGTGGGGGACTAGCGGGATCCTTTTACGAGCAGTACTTC.

This clone came up a few times. The chain has TRBV6-4 and TRBJ2-2, with a possible D match to TRBD2 (5 bases). CDR3 size: 14 residues. Deletions cut 4 bases from V and 2 bases from J, with 8 bases between. Germline loops: CDR1 MRHNA, CDR2 SNTAGT. As DNA, the CDR3 is TGTGCCAGCAGTGTCGAGGGCAACACCGGGGAGCTGTTTTTT. Translated: CASSVEGNTGELFF.

About this clone itself: Distinct nucleotide sequences in the sample also encode this CDR3. The chain carries TRBV5-1 and TRBJ2-1, with 8 bases identical to TRBD2. The length of the CDR3 is 14 residues. The J segment lost 4 bases and the V segment lost 2 bases, leaving 2 bases of the junction unmatched. Looked up from germline, CDR1 is SGHRS and CDR2 is YFSETQ. The CDR3 is CASSLREGYNEQFF. CDR3 bases: TGCGCCAGCAGCTTACGGGAGGGTTACAATGAGCAGTTCTTC.

This chain's CDR3 is CASSPGQGFSYEQYF. DNA for the CDR3: TGTGCCAGTAGCCCGGGACAGGGGTTCTCCTACGAGCAGTACTTC. The chain carries TRBV19 and TRBJ2-7; 10 bases map to TRBD1. The length of the CDR3 is 15 residues. V lost 6 bases to trimming and J lost 0 bases; unmatched junction nucleotides: 5. CDR1 is LNHDA and CDR2 is SQIVND in the germline V gene (reference sequence). Drawing the rest from reference TRBV19 and TRBJ2-7, the complete variable domain is DGGITQSPKYLFRKEGQNVTLSCEQNLNHDAMYWYRQDPGQGLRLIYYSQIVNDFQKGDIAEGYSVSREKKESFPLTVTSAQKNPTAFYLCASSPGQGFSYEQYFGPGTRLTVT.

The chain is built from TRBV5-4 and TRBJ2-6, with a weak D call TRBD2 (6 bases). Trimming left V 0 bases short and J 3 bases short, with 7 bases between. The CDR3 consists of 15 residues. Germline V gene lookup returns CDR1 SGHNT and CDR2 YYREEE (reference sequence). CDR3 nucleotide sequence: TGTGCCAGCAGCTTGGGCGGGATTGGGGCCAACGTCCTGACTTTC. Its translation is CASSLGGIGANVLTF.

The chain employs TRBV6-5 and TRBJ1-6; a weak D match, TRBD1 (5 bases). The CDR3 spans 15 residues. Germline values: CDR1 MNHEY, CDR2 SVGAGI. Trimming left V 5 bases short and J 9 bases short, with 17 bases between. CDR3 sequence: CASSSGTAHSSPLHF. The CDR3 DNA is TGTGCCAGCAGTAGCGGGACGGCTCACAGTTCACCCCTCCACTTT.

The V call is TRBV19, the J call TRBJ1-5; no reliable D call. CDR1 and CDR2 (germline): LNHDA, SQIVND (reference sequence). The V gene lost 1 base and the J gene lost 2 bases, with 15 bases spanning the gap. The CDR3 sequence is 17 residues long. The CDR3 sequence: CASSIGRRVLGNQPQHF. In DNA, the CDR3 is TGTGCCAGTAGTATAGGCCGCCGTGTGTTAGGCAATCAGCCCCAGCATTTT.

V gene TRBV11-3 combines with J gene TRBJ2-1; the match to TRBD2 covers 12 bases. Germline-derived CDR1 and CDR2 are SGHNT and YENEEA. This CDR3 contains 16 residues. Unmatched junction bases numbered 2, after V lost 1 base and J lost 4 bases. The CDR3 here is CASSLGLAGVYNEQFF. The CDR3 DNA reads as TGTGCCAGCAGCTTAGGACTAGCGGGAGTGTACAATGAGCAGTTCTTC.

This sequence joins TRBV5-4 and TRBJ2-7; 8 nucleotides agree with TRBD1. There are 14 residues in the CDR3. J gave up 5 bases and V 5 bases, and 9 bases lay outside the gene matches. Germline CDR1 SGHNT, CDR2 YYREEE (reference sequence). CDR3 sequence: CASSRGQGRDEQYF. The CDR3 DNA sequence: TGTGCCAGCAGTCGAGGACAGGGAAGGGACGAGCAGTACTTC. Complete variable domain (other parts from reference TRBV5-4 and TRBJ2-7): ETGVTQSPTHLIKTRGQQVTLRCSSQSGHNTVSWYQQALGQGPQFIFQYYREEENGRGNFPPRFSGLQFPNYSSELNVNALELDDSALYLCASSRGQGRDEQYFGPGTRLTVT.

The genes are TRBV19 and TRBJ2-7; 8 nucleotides line up with TRBD1. CDR3 size: 14 residues. V shed 4 bases and J 2 bases; nucleotides not matched to a gene: 4. CDR1 is LNHDA, CDR2 SQIVND, per germline (reference sequence). The CDR3 nucleotides read TGTGCCAGTAGTAAATTGGACAGGGCCTACGAGCAGTACTTC. This encodes CASSKLDRAYEQYF.

This chain uses TRBV10-3 with TRBJ1-1; maybe TRBD1 (5 bases). This CDR3 is built from 14 residues. The germline gives CDR1 ENHRY, CDR2 SYGVKD. V lost 4 bases to trimming and J lost 4 bases, with 13 bases between them. CDR3 in DNA: TGTGCCATCAGTGCTCGGGGGATACGCACTGAAGCTTTCTTT. Translating it yields CAISARGIRTEAFF.

This clone was detected only once. Here the CDR3 reads CASSIPSQGRQPQHF. The CDR3 DNA follows: TGTGCCAGTAGTATCCCTTCTCAGGGGAGACAGCCCCAGCATTTT. The chain has TRBV19 and TRBJ1-5; D is possibly TRBD1 (6 bases). Germline V gene lookup returns CDR1 LNHDA and CDR2 SQIVND (reference sequence). The length of the CDR3 is 15 residues. Trimming removed 3 bases at V and 7 bases at J, with 16 bases between. Supplemented by reference TRBV19 and TRBJ1-5, the full variable domain reads DGGITQSPKYLFRKEGQNVTLSCEQNLNHDAMYWYRQDPGQGLRLIYYSQIVNDFQKGDIAEGYSVSREKKESFPLTVTSAQKNPTAFYLCASSIPSQGRQPQHFGDGTRLSIL.

The chain recombines TRBV7-8 with TRBJ2-3; 9 bases align to TRBD1. From germline, CDR1 is SGHVS and CDR2 FQNEAQ. This CDR3 has 15 residues. V lost 5 bases to trimming and J lost 2 bases; unmatched junction nucleotides: 5. CDR3 loop: CASSTRDRVTDTQYF. The DNA for the CDR3 is TGTGCCAGCAGCACCCGGGACAGGGTCACAGATACGCAGTATTTT.

This chain uses TRBV10-3 with TRBJ2-7; no clear D. The CDR3 runs 13 residues. V was trimmed by 2 bases and J by 3 bases, leaving 8 bases between them. CDR1 is ENHRY, CDR2 SYGVKD, per germline. The CDR3 region has the DNA TGTGCCATCAGTGAGATTTCAGTCTACGAGCAGTACTTC. Translated: CAISEISVYEQYF.

The chain uses TRBV21-1 and TRBJ1-5. TRBV21-1 is listed as a pseudogene. This CDR3 has 14 residues. The DNA of the CDR3 is TGTGCCAGCAGCAAAGAAGTCAGAGGGCAGCCCCAGCATTTT. Protein product: CASSKEVRGQPQHF.

This clone was recorded once. The CDR3 DNA follows: TGCGCCAGCAGCTTACTAGCGGGACTCACAGATACGCAGTATTTT. It specifies CASSLLAGLTDTQYF. The chain links TRBV5-1 to TRBJ2-3, with TRBD2 matching 10 bases. This CDR3 comprises 15 residues. V shed 2 bases and J 2 bases; nucleotides not matched to a gene: 2. CDR1 and CDR2 from the germline V gene are SGHRS and YFSETQ.

This chain uses TRBV28 with TRBJ2-5, with D possibly being TRBD2 (6 bases). This CDR3 comprises 14 residues. CDR1 and CDR2 from the germline V gene are MDHEN and SYDVKM. Between the trimmed V and J ends, which lost 6 bases and 0 bases, there was a span of 11 bases. Written as DNA, the CDR3 is TGTGCCAGCAGCTCTCGGACTAACCAAGAGACCCAGTACTTC. It encodes CASSSRTNQETQYF.

This chain connects TRBV2 to TRBJ2-1; D remains ambiguous. The CDR3 consists of 11 residues. The germline V and J ends were trimmed by 3 bases and 12 bases, with 9 bases remaining between them. Germline V lookup: CDR1 SNHLY, CDR2 FYNNEI. CDR3 sequence reads: CASSEVGVQFF. As DNA, the CDR3 is TGTGCCAGCAGTGAGGTTGGAGTGCAGTTCTTC.